This T cell receptor beta chain was found in a study of blood T cells in healthy people across ages. A J-beta primer mix and a sample-barcoded 5' primer were used in a second PCR of roughly 6 to 12 cycles. Each of the samples gave a minimum of 2.5 million paired-end reads that contained CDR3. TCRdb analysed the 5' RACE reads with MiXCR anew, one entry per CDR3 protein. The profile shows approximately 1.5 million distinct CDR3 sequences, approximately 42% of them singletons. The germline V gene encodes CDR1 SNHLY and CDR2 FYNNEI. This CDR3 is built from 15 residues. V was clipped by 4 bases and J by 7 bases; unmatched bases: 8.

Sample: blood. The chain combines TRBV2 with TRBJ1-4; 8 positions agree with TRBD1. The receptor's source is a woman aged 18 to 35 in good health. The chain's CDR3 is CASSVGRGQREKLFF. In nucleotides, the CDR3 is TGTGCCAGCAGTGTCGGCAGGGGGCAACGTGAAAAACTGTTTTTT. Filled out from reference TRBV2 and TRBJ1-4, the complete variable domain reads EPEVTQTPSHQVTQMGQEVILRCVPISNHLYFYWYRQILGQKVEFLVSFYNNEISEKSEIFDDQFSVERPDGSNFTLKIRSTKLEDSAMYFCASSVGRGQREKLFFGSGTQLSVL.